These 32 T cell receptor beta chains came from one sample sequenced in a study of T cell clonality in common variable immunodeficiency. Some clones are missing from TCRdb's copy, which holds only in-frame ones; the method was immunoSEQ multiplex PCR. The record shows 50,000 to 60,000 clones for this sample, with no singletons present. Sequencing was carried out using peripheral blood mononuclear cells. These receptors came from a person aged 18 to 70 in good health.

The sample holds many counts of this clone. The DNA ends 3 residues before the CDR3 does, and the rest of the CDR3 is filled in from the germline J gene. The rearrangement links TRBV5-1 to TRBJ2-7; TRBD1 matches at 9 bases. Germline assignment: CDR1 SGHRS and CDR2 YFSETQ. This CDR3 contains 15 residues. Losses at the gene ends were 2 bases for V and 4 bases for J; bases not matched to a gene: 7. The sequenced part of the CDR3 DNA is TGCGCCAGCAGCTTAACGACAGGGGGTCCGTACGAG. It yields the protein CASSLTTGGPYE. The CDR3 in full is CASSLTTGGPYEQYF.

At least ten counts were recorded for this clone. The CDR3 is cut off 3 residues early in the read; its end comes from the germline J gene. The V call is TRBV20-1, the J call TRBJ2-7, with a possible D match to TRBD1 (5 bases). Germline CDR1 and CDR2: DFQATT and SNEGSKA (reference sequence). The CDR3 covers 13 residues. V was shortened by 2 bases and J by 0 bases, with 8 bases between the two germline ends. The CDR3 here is CSARIRDSYEQYF. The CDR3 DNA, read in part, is TGCAGTGCTAGAATCAGGGACTCCTACGAG.

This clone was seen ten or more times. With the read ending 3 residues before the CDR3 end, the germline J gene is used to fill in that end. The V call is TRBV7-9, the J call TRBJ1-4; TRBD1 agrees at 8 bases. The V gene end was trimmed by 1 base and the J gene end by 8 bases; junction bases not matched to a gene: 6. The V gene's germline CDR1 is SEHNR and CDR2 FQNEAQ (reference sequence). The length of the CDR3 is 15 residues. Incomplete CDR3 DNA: TGTGCCAGCAGCTTAGAGTGGGCAGGGGGCGAAAAA. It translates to CASSLEWAGGEK. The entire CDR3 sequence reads CASSLEWAGGEKLFF.

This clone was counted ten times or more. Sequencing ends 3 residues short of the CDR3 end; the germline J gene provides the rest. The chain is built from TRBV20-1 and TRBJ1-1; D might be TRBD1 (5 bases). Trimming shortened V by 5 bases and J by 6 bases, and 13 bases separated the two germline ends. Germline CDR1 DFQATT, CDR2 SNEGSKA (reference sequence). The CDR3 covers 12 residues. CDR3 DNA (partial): TGCAGTGCTTTCCACAGGATCGCTGAA. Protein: CSAFHRIAE. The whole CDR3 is CSAFHRIAEAFF.

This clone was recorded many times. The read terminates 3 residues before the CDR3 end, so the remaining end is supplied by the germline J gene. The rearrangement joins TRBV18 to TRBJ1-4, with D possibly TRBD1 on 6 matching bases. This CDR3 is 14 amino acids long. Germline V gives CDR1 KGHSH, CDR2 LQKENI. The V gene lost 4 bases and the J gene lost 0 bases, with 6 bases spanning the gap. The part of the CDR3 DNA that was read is TGTGCCAGCTCACACAGGGCAACTAATGAAAAA. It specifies CASSHRATNEK. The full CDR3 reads CASSHRATNEKLFF.

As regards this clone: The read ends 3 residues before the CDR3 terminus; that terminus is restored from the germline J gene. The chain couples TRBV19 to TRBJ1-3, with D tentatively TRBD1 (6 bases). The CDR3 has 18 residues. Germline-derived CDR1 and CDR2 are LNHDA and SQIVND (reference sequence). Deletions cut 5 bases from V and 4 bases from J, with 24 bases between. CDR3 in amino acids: CASSRRGGRTASGNTIYF. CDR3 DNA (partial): TGTGCCAGTAGTCGCCGGGGCGGGAGGACAGCCTCGGGAAACACC. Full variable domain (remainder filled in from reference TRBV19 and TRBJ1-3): DGGITQSPKYLFRKEGQNVTLSCEQNLNHDAMYWYRQDPGQGLRLIYYSQIVNDFQKGDIAEGYSVSREKKESFPLTVTSAQKNPTAFYLCASSRRGGRTASGNTIYFGEGSWLTVV.

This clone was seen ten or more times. The chain's CDR3 is CAWSVRTPANSPLHF. Partial CDR3 DNA: TGTGCCTGGAGTGTACGGACTCCAGCTAATTCACCC. This chain links TRBV30 with TRBJ1-6; no clear D. The read comes to an end 3 residues before the CDR3 does, leaving the germline J gene to fill in the end. This CDR3 is 15 amino acids long. Deletions cut 0 bases from V and 6 bases from J, with 12 bases between. CDR1 is GTSNPN, CDR2 SVGIG, per germline (reference sequence). Drawing the rest from reference TRBV30 and TRBJ1-6, the complete variable domain is SQTIHQWPATLVQPVGSPLSLECTVEGTSNPNLYWYRQAAGRGLQLLFYSVGIGQISSEVPQNLSASRPQDRQFILSSKKLLLSDSGFYLCAWSVRTPANSPLHFGNGTRLTVT.

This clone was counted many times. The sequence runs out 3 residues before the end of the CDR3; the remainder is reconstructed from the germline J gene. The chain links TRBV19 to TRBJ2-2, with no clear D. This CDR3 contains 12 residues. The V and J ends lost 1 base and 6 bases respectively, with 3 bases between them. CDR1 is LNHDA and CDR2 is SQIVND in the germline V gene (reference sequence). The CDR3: CASSIASGELFF. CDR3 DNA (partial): TGTGCCAGTAGTATAGCTTCCGGGGAG.

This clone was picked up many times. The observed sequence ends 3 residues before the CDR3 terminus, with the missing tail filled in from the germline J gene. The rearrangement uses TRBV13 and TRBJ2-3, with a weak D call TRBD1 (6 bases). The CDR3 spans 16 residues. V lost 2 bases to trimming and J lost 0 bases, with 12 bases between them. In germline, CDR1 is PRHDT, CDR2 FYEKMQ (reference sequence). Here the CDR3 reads CASSLPGTPSTDTQYF. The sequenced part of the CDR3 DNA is TGTGCCAGCAGCTTACCCGGGACACCAAGCACAGATACG.

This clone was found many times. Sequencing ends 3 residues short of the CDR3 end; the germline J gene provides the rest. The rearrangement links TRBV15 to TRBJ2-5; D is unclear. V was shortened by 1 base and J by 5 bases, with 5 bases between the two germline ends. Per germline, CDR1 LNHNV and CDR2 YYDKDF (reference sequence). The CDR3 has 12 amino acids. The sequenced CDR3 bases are TGTGCCACCAGCAGAGCGCAGGAGACC. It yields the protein CATSRAQET. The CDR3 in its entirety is CATSRAQETQYF.

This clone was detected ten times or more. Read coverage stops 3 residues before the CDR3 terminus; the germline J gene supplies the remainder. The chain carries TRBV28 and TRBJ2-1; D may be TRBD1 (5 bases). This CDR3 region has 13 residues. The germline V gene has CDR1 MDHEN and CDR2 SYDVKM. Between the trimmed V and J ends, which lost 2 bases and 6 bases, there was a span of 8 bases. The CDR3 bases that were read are TGTGCCAGCAGTTTAGGGCAGGGCAATGAG. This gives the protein CASSLGQGNE. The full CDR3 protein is CASSLGQGNEQFF.

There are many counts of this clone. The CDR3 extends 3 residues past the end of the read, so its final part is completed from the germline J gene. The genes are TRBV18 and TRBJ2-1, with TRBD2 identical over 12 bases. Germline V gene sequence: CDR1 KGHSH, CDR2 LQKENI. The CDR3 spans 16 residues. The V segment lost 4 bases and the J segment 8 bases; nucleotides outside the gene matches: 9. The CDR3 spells CASSRRLAGVSDEQFF. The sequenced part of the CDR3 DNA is TGTGCCAGCTCACGTCGACTAGCGGGAGTCTCTGATGAG.

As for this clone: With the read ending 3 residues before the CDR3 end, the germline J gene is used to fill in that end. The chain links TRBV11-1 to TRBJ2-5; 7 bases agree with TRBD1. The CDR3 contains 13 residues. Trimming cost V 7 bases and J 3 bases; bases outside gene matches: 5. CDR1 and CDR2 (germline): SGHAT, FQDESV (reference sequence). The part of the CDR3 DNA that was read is TGTGCCAGCAAACGGACAGGAGAAGAGACC. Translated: CASKRTGEET. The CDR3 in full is CASKRTGEETQYF.

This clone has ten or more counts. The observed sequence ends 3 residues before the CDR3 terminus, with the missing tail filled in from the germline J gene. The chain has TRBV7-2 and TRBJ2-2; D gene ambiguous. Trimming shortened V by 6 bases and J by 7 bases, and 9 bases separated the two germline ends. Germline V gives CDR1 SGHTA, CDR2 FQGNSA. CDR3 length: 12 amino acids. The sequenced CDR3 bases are TGTGCCAGCAGTTACAGTATCGGGGAG. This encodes CASSYSIGE. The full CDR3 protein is CASSYSIGELFF.

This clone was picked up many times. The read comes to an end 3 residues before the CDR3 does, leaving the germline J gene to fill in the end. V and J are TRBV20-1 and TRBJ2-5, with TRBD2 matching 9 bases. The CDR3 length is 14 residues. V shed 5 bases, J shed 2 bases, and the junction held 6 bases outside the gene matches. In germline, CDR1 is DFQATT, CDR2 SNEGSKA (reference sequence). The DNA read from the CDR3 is TGCAGTGCTCCGCGGGAGGGCCATCAAGAGACC. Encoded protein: CSAPREGHQET. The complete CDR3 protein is CSAPREGHQETQYF.

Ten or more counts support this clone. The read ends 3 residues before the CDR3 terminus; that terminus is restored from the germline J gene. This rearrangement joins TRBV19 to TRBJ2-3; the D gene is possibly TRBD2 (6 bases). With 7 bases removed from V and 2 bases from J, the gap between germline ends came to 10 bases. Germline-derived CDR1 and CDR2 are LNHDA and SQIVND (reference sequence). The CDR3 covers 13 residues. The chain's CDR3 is CASNGGDTDTQYF. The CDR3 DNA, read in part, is TGTGCCAGTAACGGCGGGGACACAGATACG.

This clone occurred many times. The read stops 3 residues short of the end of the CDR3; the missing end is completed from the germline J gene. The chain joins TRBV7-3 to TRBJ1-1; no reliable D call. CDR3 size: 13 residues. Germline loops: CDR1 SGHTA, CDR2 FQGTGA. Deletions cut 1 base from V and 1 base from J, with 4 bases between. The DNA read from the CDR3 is TGTGCCAGCAGCTTAAACAGGAACACTGAA. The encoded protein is CASSLNRNTE. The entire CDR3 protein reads CASSLNRNTEAFF.

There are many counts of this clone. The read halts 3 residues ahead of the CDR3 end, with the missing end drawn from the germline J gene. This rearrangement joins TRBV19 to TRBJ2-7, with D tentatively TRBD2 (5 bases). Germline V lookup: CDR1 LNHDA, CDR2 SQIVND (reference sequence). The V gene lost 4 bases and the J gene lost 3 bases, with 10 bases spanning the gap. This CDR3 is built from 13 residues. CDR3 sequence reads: CASSNLADYEQYF. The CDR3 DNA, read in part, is TGTGCCAGTAGTAACCTAGCCGACTACGAG.

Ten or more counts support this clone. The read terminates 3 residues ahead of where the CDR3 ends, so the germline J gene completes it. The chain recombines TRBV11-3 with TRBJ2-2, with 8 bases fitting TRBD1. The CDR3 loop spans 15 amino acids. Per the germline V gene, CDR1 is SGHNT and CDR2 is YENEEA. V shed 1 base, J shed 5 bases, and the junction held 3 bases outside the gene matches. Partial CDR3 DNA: TGTGCCAGCAGCTTAGGCAGGGGGCGTACCGGGGAG. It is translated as CASSLGRGRTGE. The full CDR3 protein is CASSLGRGRTGELFF.

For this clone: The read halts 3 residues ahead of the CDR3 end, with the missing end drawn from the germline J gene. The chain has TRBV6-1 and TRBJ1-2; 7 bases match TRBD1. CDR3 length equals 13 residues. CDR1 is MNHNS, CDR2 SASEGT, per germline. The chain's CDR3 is CASSQDRAEGYTF. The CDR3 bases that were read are TGTGCCAGCAGTCAAGACAGGGCGGAAGGC.

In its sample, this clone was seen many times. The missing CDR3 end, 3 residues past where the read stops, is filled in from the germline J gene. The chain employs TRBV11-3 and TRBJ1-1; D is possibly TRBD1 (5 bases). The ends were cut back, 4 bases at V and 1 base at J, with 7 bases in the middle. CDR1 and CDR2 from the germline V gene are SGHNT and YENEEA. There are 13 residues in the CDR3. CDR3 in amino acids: CASSSQGNTEAFF. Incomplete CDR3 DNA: TGTGCCAGCAGCTCTCAGGGGAACACTGAA.

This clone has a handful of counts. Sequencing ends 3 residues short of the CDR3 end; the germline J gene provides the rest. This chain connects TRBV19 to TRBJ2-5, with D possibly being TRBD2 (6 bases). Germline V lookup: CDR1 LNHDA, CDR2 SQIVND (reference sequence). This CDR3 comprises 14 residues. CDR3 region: CASSPGLANGTQYF. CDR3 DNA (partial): TGTGCCAGTAGCCCCGGTCTAGCGAATGGAACC.

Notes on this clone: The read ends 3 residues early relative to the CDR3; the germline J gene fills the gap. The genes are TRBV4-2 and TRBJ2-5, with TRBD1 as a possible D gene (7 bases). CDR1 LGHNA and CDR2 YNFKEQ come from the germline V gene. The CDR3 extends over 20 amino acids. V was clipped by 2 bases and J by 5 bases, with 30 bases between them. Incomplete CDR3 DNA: TGTGCCAGCAGCCAAAATCCATCGGGTCGGGACGCAGGGGGGAGCGAGACC. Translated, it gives CASSQNPSGRDAGGSET. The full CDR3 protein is CASSQNPSGRDAGGSETQYF.

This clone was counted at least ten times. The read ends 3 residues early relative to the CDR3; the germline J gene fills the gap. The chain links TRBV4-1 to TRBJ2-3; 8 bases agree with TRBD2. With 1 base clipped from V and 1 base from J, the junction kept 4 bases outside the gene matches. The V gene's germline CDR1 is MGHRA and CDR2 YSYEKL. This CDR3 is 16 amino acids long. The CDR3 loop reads CASSQAETSGTDTQYF. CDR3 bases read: TGCGCCAGCAGCCAAGCTGAGACTAGCGGCACAGATACG.

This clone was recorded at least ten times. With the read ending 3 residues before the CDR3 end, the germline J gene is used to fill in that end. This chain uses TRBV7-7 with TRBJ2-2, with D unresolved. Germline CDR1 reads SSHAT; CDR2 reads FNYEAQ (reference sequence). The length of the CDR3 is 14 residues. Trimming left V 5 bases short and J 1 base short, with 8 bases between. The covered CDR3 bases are TGTGCCAGCAGCCCCCAGTGGAACACCGGGGAG. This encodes CASSPQWNTGE. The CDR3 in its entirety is CASSPQWNTGELFF.

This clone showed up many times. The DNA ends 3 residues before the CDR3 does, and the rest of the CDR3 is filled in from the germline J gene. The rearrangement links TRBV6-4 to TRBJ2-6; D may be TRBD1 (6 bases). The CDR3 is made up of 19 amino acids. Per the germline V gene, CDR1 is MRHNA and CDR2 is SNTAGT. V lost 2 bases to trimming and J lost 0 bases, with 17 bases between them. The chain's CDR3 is CASSDRDRWRLSGANVLTF. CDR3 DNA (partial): TGTGCCAGCAGTGACCGAGACAGGTGGCGTCTCTCTGGGGCCAACGTC.

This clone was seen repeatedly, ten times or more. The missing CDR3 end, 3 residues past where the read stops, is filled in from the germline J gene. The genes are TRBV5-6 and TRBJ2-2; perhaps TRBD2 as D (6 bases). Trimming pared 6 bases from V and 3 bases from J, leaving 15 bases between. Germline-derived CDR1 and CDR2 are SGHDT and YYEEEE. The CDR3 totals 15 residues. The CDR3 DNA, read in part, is TGTGCCAGCACGTGGGGGGTGTCGGACACCGGGGAG. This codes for CASTWGVSDTGE. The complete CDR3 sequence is CASTWGVSDTGELFF.

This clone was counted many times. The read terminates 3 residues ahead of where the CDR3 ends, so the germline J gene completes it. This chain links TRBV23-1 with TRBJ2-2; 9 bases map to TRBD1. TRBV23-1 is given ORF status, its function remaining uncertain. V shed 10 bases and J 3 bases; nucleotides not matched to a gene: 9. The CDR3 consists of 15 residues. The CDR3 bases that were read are TGCGCCATCCAAGGACAGGGGAGGGACACCGGGGAG. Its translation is CAIQGQGRDTGE. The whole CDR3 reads CAIQGQGRDTGELFF.

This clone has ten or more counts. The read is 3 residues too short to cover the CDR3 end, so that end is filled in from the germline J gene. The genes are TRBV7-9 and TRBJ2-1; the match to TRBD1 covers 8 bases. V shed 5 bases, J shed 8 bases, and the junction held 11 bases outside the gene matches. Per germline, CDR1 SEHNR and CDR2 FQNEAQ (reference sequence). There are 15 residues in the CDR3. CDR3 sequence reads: CASSQNRDRRYEQFF. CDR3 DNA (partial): TGTGCCAGCAGCCAAAACCGGGACAGGAGGTATGAG.

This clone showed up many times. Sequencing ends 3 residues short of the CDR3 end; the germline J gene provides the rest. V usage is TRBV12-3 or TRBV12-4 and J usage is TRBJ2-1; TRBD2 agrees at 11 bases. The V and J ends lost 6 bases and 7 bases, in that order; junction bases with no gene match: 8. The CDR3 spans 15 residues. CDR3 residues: CASSLLAGVRNEQFF. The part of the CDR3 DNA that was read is TGTGCCAGCAGCTTACTAGCGGGAGTTCGTAATGAG.

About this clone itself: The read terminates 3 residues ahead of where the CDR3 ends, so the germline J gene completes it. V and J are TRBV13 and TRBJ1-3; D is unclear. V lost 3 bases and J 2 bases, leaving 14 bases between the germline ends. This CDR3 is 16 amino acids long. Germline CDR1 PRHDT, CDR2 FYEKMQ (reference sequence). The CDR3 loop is CASSFERLTTGNTIYF. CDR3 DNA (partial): TGTGCCAGCAGCTTCGAAAGGCTGACTACTGGAAACACC.

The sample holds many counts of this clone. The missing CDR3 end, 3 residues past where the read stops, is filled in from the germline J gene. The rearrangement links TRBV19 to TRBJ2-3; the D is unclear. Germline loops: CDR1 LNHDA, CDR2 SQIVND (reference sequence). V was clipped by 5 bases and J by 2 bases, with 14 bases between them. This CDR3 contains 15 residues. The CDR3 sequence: CASSATTEVTDTQYF. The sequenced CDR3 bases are TGTGCCAGTAGTGCGACAACCGAGGTCACAGATACG.